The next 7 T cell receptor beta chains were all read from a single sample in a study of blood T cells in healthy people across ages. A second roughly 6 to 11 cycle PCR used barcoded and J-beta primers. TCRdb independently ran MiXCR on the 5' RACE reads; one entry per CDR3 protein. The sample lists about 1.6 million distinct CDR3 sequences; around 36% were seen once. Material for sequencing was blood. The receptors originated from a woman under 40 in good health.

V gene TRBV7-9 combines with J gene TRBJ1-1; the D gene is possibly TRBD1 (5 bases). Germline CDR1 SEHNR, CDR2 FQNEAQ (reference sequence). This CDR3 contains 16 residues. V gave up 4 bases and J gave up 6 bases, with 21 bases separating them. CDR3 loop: CASSSLGDLSDAEAFF. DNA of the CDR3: TGTGCCAGCAGCTCCCTAGGGGACCTTTCGGATGCTGAAGCTTTCTTT.

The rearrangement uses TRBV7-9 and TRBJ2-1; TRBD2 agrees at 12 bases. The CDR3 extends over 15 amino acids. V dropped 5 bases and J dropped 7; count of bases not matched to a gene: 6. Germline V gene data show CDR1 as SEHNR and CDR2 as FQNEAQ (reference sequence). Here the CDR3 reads CASSMTSGSTNEQFF. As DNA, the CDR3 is TGTGCCAGCAGCATGACTAGCGGGAGCACTAATGAGCAGTTCTTC.

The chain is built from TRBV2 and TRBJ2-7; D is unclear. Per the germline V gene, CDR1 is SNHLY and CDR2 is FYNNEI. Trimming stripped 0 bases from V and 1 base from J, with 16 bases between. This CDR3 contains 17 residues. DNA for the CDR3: TGTGCCAGCAGTGAAGCCGGCCCCCTGGTAGTATCCTACGAGCAGTACTTC. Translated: CASSEAGPLVVSYEQYF.

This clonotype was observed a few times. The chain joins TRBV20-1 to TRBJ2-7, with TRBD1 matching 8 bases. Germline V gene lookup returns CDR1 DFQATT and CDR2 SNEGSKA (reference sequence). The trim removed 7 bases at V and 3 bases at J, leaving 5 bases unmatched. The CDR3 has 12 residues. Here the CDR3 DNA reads TGCAGTGAACTTGGACAGGGCTACGAGCAGTACTTC. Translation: CSELGQGYEQYF.

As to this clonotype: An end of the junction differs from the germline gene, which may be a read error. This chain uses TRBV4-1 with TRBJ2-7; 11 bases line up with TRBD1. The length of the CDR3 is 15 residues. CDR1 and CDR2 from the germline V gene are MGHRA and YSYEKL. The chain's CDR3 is CASSQSRTGGNERYF. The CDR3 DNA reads TGCGCCAGCAGCCAATCCAGGACAGGGGGCAACGAGCGGTACTTC.

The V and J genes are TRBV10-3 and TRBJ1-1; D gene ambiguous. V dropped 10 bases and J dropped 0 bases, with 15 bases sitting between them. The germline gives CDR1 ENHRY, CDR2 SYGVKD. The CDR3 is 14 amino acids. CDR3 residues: CATRIATVNTEAFF. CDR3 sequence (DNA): TGTGCCACCAGGATCGCGACCGTGAACACTGAAGCTTTCTTT.

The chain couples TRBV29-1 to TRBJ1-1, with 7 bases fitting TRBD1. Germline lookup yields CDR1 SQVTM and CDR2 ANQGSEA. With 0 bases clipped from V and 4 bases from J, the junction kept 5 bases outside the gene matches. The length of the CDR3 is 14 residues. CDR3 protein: CSVEDRRDSTEAFF. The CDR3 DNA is TGCAGCGTTGAAGATCGGAGGGACAGCACTGAAGCTTTCTTT.